The next 21 T cell receptor beta chains were all read from a single sample in a study of low-dose radiotherapy and immunotherapy resistance in tumors. Time point given: before trial treatment. Priming of first-strand cDNA relied on TRAV- and TRBV-specific primers (covering alpha and beta chains). Both a constant-region primer and a V-primer adapter served to amplify TCRs across 15 to 25 PCR cycles. One entry per CDR3 protein results from TCRdb running MiXCR on the reads. The table has some 82,000 distinct CDR3 sequences, approximately 20% seen once. The specimen comprised PBMCs, sampled before treatment. These receptors were collected from a male donor with prostate cancer.

This clonotype was detected many times. V usage is TRBV6-1 and J usage is TRBJ2-1; 14 bases map to TRBD2. The CDR3 totals 15 residues. Germline assignment: CDR1 MNHNS and CDR2 SASEGT. The ends lost 6 bases at V and 7 bases at J; junction bases unmatched: 5. The CDR3 is CASSPGLAGANEQFF. The CDR3 nucleotides are TGTGCCAGCAGCCCGGGACTAGCGGGAGCAAATGAGCAGTTCTTC.

This clonotype was recorded at least ten times. CDR3 residues: CASTPGGPSTDTQYF. DNA for the CDR3: TGTGCCAGCACGCCAGGGGGCCCTAGCACAGATACGCAGTATTTT. The chain is built from TRBV6-2 or TRBV6-3 and TRBJ2-3, with 8 bases matching TRBD1. The germline V gene encodes CDR1 MNHEY and CDR2 SVGEGT. Trimming cost V 7 bases and J 0 bases; bases outside gene matches: 6. This CDR3 spans 15 amino acids.

This clonotype was found many times. The chain uses TRBV20-1 and TRBJ1-5, with 7 bases identical to TRBD1. CDR1 DFQATT and CDR2 SNEGSKA come from the germline V gene (reference sequence). The CDR3 loop spans 14 amino acids. Losses at the gene ends were 6 bases for V and 0 bases for J; bases not matched to a gene: 5. Written as DNA, the CDR3 is TGCAGTGCACAACAGGGGAATAGCAATCAGCCCCAGCATTTT. The encoded protein is CSAQQGNSNQPQHF.

The chain has TRBV6-1 and TRBJ2-1; D is ambiguous. The CDR3 is made up of 14 amino acids. V lost 7 bases and J 4 bases, leaving 14 bases between the germline ends. The V gene's germline CDR1 is MNHNS and CDR2 SASEGT. This CDR3 is CASTKTGPYNEQFF. DNA of the CDR3: TGTGCCAGCACCAAAACCGGACCGTACAATGAGCAGTTCTTC.

In its sample, this clonotype was seen many times. CDR3 region: CASSEQKYNEQFF. The DNA of the CDR3 is TGTGCCAGCAGTGAACAGAAATACAATGAGCAGTTCTTC. This chain uses TRBV6-1 with TRBJ2-1; D unclear. This CDR3 comprises 13 residues. V gave up 2 bases and J gave up 4 bases, with 6 bases separating them. Germline CDR1 is MNHNS and CDR2 is SASEGT.

This clonotype was counted many times. J is TRBJ2-7 and V is TRBV13, with 8 bases identical to TRBD2. From germline, CDR1 is PRHDT and CDR2 FYEKMQ (reference sequence). This CDR3 has 13 residues. Trimming removed 5 bases from V and 3 bases from J; junction bases left unmatched: 3. CDR3 DNA: TGTGCCAGCAGCCGTAGCGGGATCTACGAGCAGTACTTC. This codes for CASSRSGIYEQYF.

This clonotype was detected many times. V and J are TRBV29-1 and TRBJ1-1; no firm D call. The CDR3 length is 14 residues. Germline loops: CDR1 SQVTM, CDR2 ANQGSEA. The V end lost 7 bases, the J end lost 1 base, and 16 bases lay between the germline ends. The CDR3 DNA follows: TGCAGCGCTGGGTTTCCCCGGCAGAACACTGAAGCTTTCTTT. Protein sequence: CSAGFPRQNTEAFF.

In its sample, this clonotype was seen a few times. The rearrangement joins TRBV29-1 to TRBJ1-2, with D possibly matching TRBD1 (5 bases). Germline values: CDR1 SQVTM, CDR2 ANQGSEA. The germline V and J ends were trimmed by 7 bases and 4 bases, with 13 bases remaining between them. This CDR3 has 12 amino acids. The CDR3 spells CSGTDQGYGYTF. The CDR3 bases are TGCAGCGGCACCGATCAGGGCTATGGCTACACCTTC.

This clonotype was seen repeatedly, ten times or more. The genes are TRBV5-4 and TRBJ2-6, with D tentatively TRBD2 (5 bases). Germline CDR1 and CDR2: SGHNT and YYREEE (reference sequence). This CDR3 is 15 amino acids long. The ends were cut back, 0 bases at V and 2 bases at J, with 6 bases in the middle. The CDR3 nucleotides are TGTGCCAGCAGCTTGGTGGGAGCTGGGGCCAACGTCCTGACTTTC. As protein: CASSLVGAGANVLTF.

This chain joins TRBV5-1 and TRBJ1-1, with 7 bases matching TRBD1. This CDR3 has 14 amino acids. Losses at the gene ends were 4 bases for V and 7 bases for J; bases not matched to a gene: 10. Germline V gene lookup returns CDR1 SGHRS and CDR2 YFSETQ. In DNA form, the CDR3 reads TGCGCCAGCAGCCCAGGGGGGGGGCCGGGTGAAGCTTTCTTT. The encoded protein is CASSPGGGPGEAFF.

This clonotype was observed at least ten times. The chain employs TRBV4-1 and TRBJ1-1; 8 positions agree with TRBD1. Germline-derived CDR1 and CDR2 are MGHRA and YSYEKL. V dropped 4 bases and J dropped 1; count of bases not matched to a gene: 2. The CDR3 is 14 residues long. CDR3 nucleotide sequence: TGCGCCAGCAGCCCGGACAGGGCGAACACTGAAGCTTTCTTT. It is translated as CASSPDRANTEAFF.

This clonotype came up many times. CDR3 in DNA: TGCGCCAGCAGCCAAGCTTATGGCGGTCCCGGGGAGCTGTTTTTT. It yields the protein CASSQAYGGPGELFF. This sequence joins TRBV4-3 and TRBJ2-2; D remains unclear. Trimming removed 1 base from V and 6 bases from J, with 12 bases in between. The CDR3 consists of 15 residues. Germline loops: CDR1 LGHNA, CDR2 YSLEER.

This clonotype has a count of ten or more. The chain combines TRBV9 with TRBJ2-6, with D unclear. CDR1 and CDR2 (germline): SGDLS, YYNGEE. This CDR3 is 14 amino acids long. Trimming shortened V by 2 bases and J by 1 base, and 4 bases separated the two germline ends. In DNA form, the CDR3 reads TGTGCCAGCAGCGTCAGGTCTGGGGCCAACGTCCTGACTTTC. Its protein product is CASSVRSGANVLTF. Supplemented by reference TRBV9 and TRBJ2-6, the full variable domain reads DSGVTQTPKHLITATGQRVTLRCSPRSGDLSVYWYQQSLDQGLQFLIQYYNGEERAKGNILERFSAQQFPDLHSELNLSSLELGDSALYFCASSVRSGANVLTFGAGSRLTVL.

There are many counts of this clonotype. V and J are TRBV3-1 and TRBJ2-3; possible D gene TRBD2, 5 bases. The CDR3 totals 16 residues. V was trimmed by 2 bases and J by 1 base, leaving 13 bases between them. Germline loops: CDR1 LGHDT, CDR2 YNNKEL (reference sequence). In DNA form, the CDR3 reads TGTGCCAGCAGCCAAACGGCGGGTAGCGGCACAGATACGCAGTATTTT. Its translation is CASSQTAGSGTDTQYF.

J is TRBJ2-1 and V is TRBV29-1; 8 bases are shared with TRBD1. V dropped 7 bases and J dropped 5; count of bases not matched to a gene: 7. Germline loops: CDR1 SQVTM, CDR2 ANQGSEA. The CDR3 is 13 amino acids. The CDR3 DNA sequence: TGCAGCGGGACAGGGCGGGGACACAATGAGCAGTTCTTC. This gives the protein CSGTGRGHNEQFF.

This clonotype was observed many times. The V gene is TRBV6-2 or TRBV6-3, the J gene TRBJ2-1; 10 bases agree with TRBD2. V shed 8 bases, J shed 3 bases, and the junction held 4 bases outside the gene matches. The V gene's germline CDR1 is MNHEY and CDR2 SVGEGT. The CDR3 has 14 amino acids. Here the CDR3 reads CASLAGVYYNEQFF. CDR3 in DNA: TGTGCCAGCCTAGCGGGAGTTTACTACAATGAGCAGTTCTTC.

V is TRBV10-3 and J is TRBJ2-1; D call uncertain. V was cut by 6 bases and J by 10 bases, with 19 bases left in between. The CDR3 loop spans 14 amino acids. From germline, CDR1 is ENHRY and CDR2 SYGVKD. The CDR3: CAISRSSSVGEQFF. The CDR3 bases are TGTGCCATCAGCCGGTCCAGCTCTGTAGGAGAGCAGTTCTTC.

A note on this clonotype: Possible read error: a much larger clone is one base away. V is TRBV6-2 or TRBV6-3 and J is TRBJ2-7; a weak D match, TRBD1 (6 bases). CDR1 and CDR2 (germline): MNHEY, SVGEGT. V was shortened by 10 bases and J by 4 bases, with 26 bases between the two germline ends. This CDR3 has 16 residues. Here the CDR3 DNA reads TGTGCCAACAGCCCAATCCTGACAGGAATTCGGTACGAGCAGTACTTC. As protein: CANSPILTGIRYEQYF.

This clonotype was recorded many times. This chain uses TRBV28 with TRBJ1-2, with a weak D call TRBD1 (6 bases). The CDR3 has 14 residues. V shed 5 bases and J shed 5 bases, with 15 bases lying between them. CDR1 is MDHEN and CDR2 is SYDVKM in the germline V gene. The CDR3: CASSAQGFWYGYTF. The CDR3 nucleotides read TGTGCCAGCAGTGCCCAGGGGTTTTGGTATGGCTACACCTTC.

This clonotype has at least ten counts. The chain is built from TRBV29-1 and TRBJ2-5, with 7 bases fitting TRBD1. This CDR3 is built from 11 residues. Trimming took 5 bases from V and 5 from J; bases not matched to a gene: 2. Per germline, CDR1 SQVTM and CDR2 ANQGSEA. CDR3 residues: CSVRRGETQYF. The DNA of the CDR3 is TGCAGCGTTCGCAGGGGGGAGACCCAGTACTTC.

This chain uses TRBV14 with TRBJ2-5, with 7 bases matching TRBD2. Germline values: CDR1 SGHDN, CDR2 FVKESK. The CDR3 spans 15 residues. J was trimmed by 6 bases and V by 2 bases; bases with no gene match: 9. For the CDR3, the DNA is TGTGCCAGCAGCCAACTCAGCGGGGCAGCAAAGACCCAGTACTTC. Residues: CASSQLSGAAKTQYF.